This TCR beta chain comes out of a study of post-analysis software for immune sequencing data. Study observations and caveats: The F measure placed samples prepared in the same batch into strongly shared clusters. Controls showed significantly higher normalized Chao1 diversity than did multiple sclerosis patients.

Prepared TCR beta cDNA libraries contained unique molecular identifiers. TCRdb processed the PCR reads anew with MiXCR; each CDR3 protein has one entry. The sample lists roughly 570,000 distinct CDR3 sequences, 34% occurring once. This clonotype was counted only a few times. Its antigen is unknown. The sequenced sample was blood. This receptor was identified in a girl aged 2 to 17 with multiple sclerosis.

For the CDR3, the DNA is TGCAGTGCTACGGGCGGGGGTGAGCAGTTCTTC. Translating gives CSATGGGEQFF. The J gene is TRBJ2-1, the V gene TRBV20-1, with 7 bases lining up with TRBD2. The J segment lost 9 bases and the V segment lost 4 bases, leaving 3 bases of the junction unmatched. CDR3 length: 11 amino acids. Germline-derived CDR1 and CDR2 are DFQATT and SNEGSKA (reference sequence).